The sample holds one count of the clone carrying this T cell receptor (beta chain). Its specificity is not known. Its ends do not fully match the called genes, so a read error is possible. This CDR3 comprises 15 residues. Germline assignment: CDR1 SGHTA and CDR2 FQGNSA. This record comes from a study of PD-1 blockade in mismatch repair-deficient tumors. Overall study findings and caveats: Tumor-resident clones, often undetectable pretreatment in blood, expanded then contracted after pembrolizumab.

Data came from immunoSEQ multiplex PCR; TCRdb stores just in-frame clones and leaves some out. The sample has about 38,000 clones, roughly 80% seen once. The chain combines TRBV7-2 with TRBJ2-7; D unresolved. Here the sequenced sample was peripheral blood, taken 4 weeks after starting pembrolizumab. The receptor was isolated from an adult with mismatch repair-deficient cancer. The CDR3: CASSSLGSAIPSTNF. The CDR3 nucleotides are TGTGCCAGCAGCTCTCTGGGCTCCGCCATCCCCAGCACCAACTTC.